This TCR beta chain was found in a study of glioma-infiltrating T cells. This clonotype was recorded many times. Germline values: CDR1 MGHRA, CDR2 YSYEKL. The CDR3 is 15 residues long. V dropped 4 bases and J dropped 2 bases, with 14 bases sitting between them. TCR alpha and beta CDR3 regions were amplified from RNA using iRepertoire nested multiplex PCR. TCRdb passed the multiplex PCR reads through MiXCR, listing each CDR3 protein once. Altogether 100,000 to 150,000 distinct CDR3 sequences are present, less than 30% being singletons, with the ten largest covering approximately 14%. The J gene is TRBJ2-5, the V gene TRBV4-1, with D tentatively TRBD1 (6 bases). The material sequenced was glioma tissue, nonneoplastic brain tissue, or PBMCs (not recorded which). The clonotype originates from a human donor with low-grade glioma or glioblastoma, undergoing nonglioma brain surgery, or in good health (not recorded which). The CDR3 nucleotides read TGCGCCAGCAGCCCCCGGACAGCTATTCAAGAGACCCAGTACTTC. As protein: CASSPRTAIQETQYF.